The rows below give T cell receptor beta chains drawn from one sample of a study of T cell clones after liver transplantation. Clones were sequenced by immunoSEQ multiplex PCR, and TCRdb holds only the in-frame ones, with some missing. The data contain 55,000 to 70,000 clones, around 92% of them singletons. Here the sequenced sample was CD4+ T cells from blood, taken about 27 months after liver transplant. The receptors originated from a human patient who received a liver transplant. Some T cells may have originated in the graft donor. Each CDR3 is given with its conserved first and last residue. A D gene is named only where the DNA matches it firmly. The size field is filled for only some rows; it gives once, few, many or a size class.

CDR3nt,CDR3aa,j_gene,abundance,d_gene,v_gene
TGTGCCAGCAGTGCGTCAGGACCCTTAGGCTACACCTTC,CASSASGPLGYTF,TRBJ1-2,-,-,TRBV2
TGTGCCAGCTCAGGCGGGATGGATACGCAGTATTTT,CASSGGMDTQYF,TRBJ2-3,-,-,TRBV18
TGTGCCAGCAGTTGGGGGACAGGGGAAACAGATACGCAGTATTTT,CASSWGTGETDTQYF,TRBJ2-3,-,TRBD1,TRBV2
TGTGCCAGCAGGGCATACTATGGCTACACCTTC,CASRAYYGYTF,TRBJ1-2,once,-,TRBV2
TGTGCCAGCAGCCAAGAATATAATGATGAGCAGTTCTTC,CASSQEYNDEQFF,TRBJ2-1,once,-,TRBV4-2
TGTGCCAGTAGTATCAGGGGCGGGAGTACCGGGGAGCTGTTTTTT,CASSIRGGSTGELFF,TRBJ2-2,-,-,TRBV19
TGTGCCTGGAAATCAGGGGGGATGTTGAACACTGAAGCTTTCTTT,CAWKSGGMLNTEAFF,TRBJ1-1,few,TRBD1,TRBV30
TGTGCCAGCTCACCACCATCAGGGGGTTCGAACACCATATATTTT,CASSPPSGGSNTIYF,TRBJ1-3,-,TRBD1,TRBV18
TGCGCCAGCAGCCGCCCTCTCGGGGCCGTGGATACGCAGTATTTT,CASSRPLGAVDTQYF,TRBJ2-3,-,-,TRBV4-3
TGTGCCAGCAGCGTAGCTCCCCGGGGGCTAGCGGATACCGGGGAGCTGTTTTTT,CASSVAPRGLADTGELFF,TRBJ2-2,-,-,TRBV9
TGTGCCAGCTCACCTTGGACTAGCGGAACCTACGAGCAGTACTTC,CASSPWTSGTYEQYF,TRBJ2-7,-,TRBD2,TRBV18
TGTGCCAGGTCACAAGCCGGGACAGGGAACGAAAACATTCAGTACTTC,CARSQAGTGNENIQYF,TRBJ2-4,-,TRBD1,TRBV6-4
TGCGCCAGCAGGGAAGGACTAGCGGAACCCTACAATGAGCAGTTCTTC,CASREGLAEPYNEQFF,TRBJ2-1,once,TRBD2,TRBV10-2
TGTGCCAGCAGCTTGACAGAGGACTATGGCTACACCTTC,CASSLTEDYGYTF,TRBJ1-2,once,-,TRBV7-8
TGTGCCAGTAATCCTCCAAGAGGTCTAGCGGGAGGTTATGAGCAGTTCTTC,CASNPPRGLAGGYEQFF,TRBJ2-1,-,TRBD2,TRBV19
TGTGCCAGCAGTTCCCCTCTTTACGAGCAGTACTTC,CASSSPLYEQYF,TRBJ2-7,once,-,TRBV28
TGTGCCAGCGGGTTCGTATACGAGCAGTACTTC,CASGFVYEQYF,TRBJ2-7,-,-,TRBV6-6
TGTGCCAGCAGTCGGGACGAAGAGACCCAGTACTTC,CASSRDEETQYF,TRBJ2-5,-,-,TRBV28
TGTGCCAGCAGCTTAGCTAGCGGGAGGGCACAAGATACGCAGTATTTT,CASSLASGRAQDTQYF,TRBJ2-3,-,TRBD2,TRBV7-2
TGTGCCAGCAGCGAAGGTCCCGGGAGGGCCAACACCGGGGAGCTGTTTTTT,CASSEGPGRANTGELFF,TRBJ2-2,-,TRBD2,TRBV7-2
TGTGCCAGCGGAGGGCCCCTATCTGGAAACACCATATATTTT,CASGGPLSGNTIYF,TRBJ1-3,-,-,TRBV9
TGTGCCAGCAGCCAGGACCTTTGGCAGCCTGGAAACACCATATATTTT,CASSQDLWQPGNTIYF,TRBJ1-3,-,-,TRBV4-2
TGTGCCAGCAGCTTAGTGGTCGGGACGGCCTACGAGCAGTACTTC,CASSLVVGTAYEQYF,TRBJ2-7,once,-,TRBV7-2